These 11 T cell receptor beta chains were all obtained from the same sample, sequenced in a study of blood T cell repertoires in COVID-19. Only in-frame clones appear in the TCRdb table, and some are missing; sequencing was by immunoSEQ multiplex PCR. The sample contains about 160,000 clones, about 85% of which appear only once. Sample: peripheral blood. The source of these receptors is a man in his forties with acute or convalescent COVID-19.

This clone was observed a single time. The V call is TRBV7-2, the J call TRBJ1-6; D uncertain. V gave up 1 base and J gave up 8 bases, with 9 bases separating them. The CDR3 spans 14 residues. In germline, CDR1 is SGHTA, CDR2 FQGNSA. CDR3 DNA sequence: TGTGCCAGCAGCTTAGTTAGAACTGATTCACCCCTCCACTTT. Translating gives CASSLVRTDSPLHF.

The gene calls are TRBV30 and TRBJ1-3, with D perhaps TRBD1 (5 bases). The V end was cut by 3 bases, the J end by 2 bases, with 11 bases between. Germline loops: CDR1 GTSNPN, CDR2 SVGIG (reference sequence). The CDR3 is made up of 14 amino acids. The CDR3 sequence is CAWSADKAGNTIYF. In DNA, the CDR3 is TGTGCCTGGAGCGCGGACAAAGCTGGAAACACCATATATTTT.

The CDR3 protein is CASSLLRSEPQHF. For the CDR3, the DNA is TGTGCCAGCAGCTTATTGAGGTCTGAGCCCCAGCATTTT. The J gene is TRBJ1-5, the V gene TRBV7-2, with no clear D. Germline CDR1 reads SGHTA; CDR2 reads FQGNSA. Trimming shortened V by 2 bases and J by 8 bases, and 10 bases separated the two germline ends. The CDR3 is 13 amino acids.

The CDR3 DNA sequence: TGCGCCAGCAGTGAAGGGACAGGGCGAGGGACCCAGTACTTC. It encodes CASSEGTGRGTQYF. This chain links TRBV10-1 with TRBJ2-5; 9 bases align to TRBD1. Germline-derived CDR1 and CDR2 are WNHNN and SYGVQD (reference sequence). CDR3 length equals 14 residues. V shed 3 bases and J 7 bases; nucleotides not matched to a gene: 6.

The chain joins TRBV7-9 to TRBJ1-1; 11 positions match TRBD1. Germline values: CDR1 SEHNR, CDR2 FQNEAQ (reference sequence). The CDR3 has 16 residues. V lost 6 bases to trimming and J lost 4 bases; unmatched junction nucleotides: 10. CDR3 in DNA: TGTGCCAGCAGTCGTCCCGGGACAGGGGGTGGCACTGAAGCTTTCTTT. It yields the protein CASSRPGTGGGTEAFF.

The rearrangement links TRBV28 to TRBJ2-2, with 11 bases identical to TRBD2. Trimming removed 6 bases from V and 10 bases from J; junction bases left unmatched: 10. Per the germline V gene, CDR1 is MDHEN and CDR2 is SYDVKM. The CDR3 has 15 residues. The CDR3 DNA is TGTGCCAGCAGCCCAGTAGCGGGGGGGCGGGAGGAGCTGTTTTTT. This gives the protein CASSPVAGGREELFF. Full variable domain (missing parts from reference TRBV28 and TRBJ2-2): DVKVTQSSRYLVKRTGEKVFLECVQDMDHENMFWYRQDPGLGLRLIYFSYDVKMKEKGDIPEGYSVSREKKERFSLILESASTNQTSMYLCASSPVAGGREELFFGEGSRLTVL.

This chain joins TRBV18 and TRBJ1-4; D is uncertain. CDR3 length: 16 amino acids. The V end lost 2 bases, the J end lost 0 bases, and 10 bases lay between the germline ends. The V gene's germline CDR1 is KGHSH and CDR2 LQKENI. CDR3 region: CASSPNMFATNEKLFF. CDR3 coding DNA: TGTGCCAGCTCACCAAACATGTTTGCAACTAATGAAAAACTGTTTTTT.

The chain joins TRBV11-2 to TRBJ1-2; TRBD1 aligns across 7 bases. In germline, CDR1 is SGHAT, CDR2 FQNNGV. The CDR3 extends over 14 amino acids. After removal of 6 bases from V and 4 bases from J, the junction contained 8 bases not matched to a gene. The CDR3 region is CASRSSGQTYGYTF. The CDR3 DNA sequence: TGTGCCAGCAGATCGTCGGGACAGACCTATGGCTACACCTTC.

The V gene is TRBV7-2, the J gene TRBJ2-1, with D possibly matching TRBD2 (6 bases). The CDR3 has 16 amino acids. V shed 2 bases and J shed 0 bases, with 11 bases lying between them. CDR1 is SGHTA, CDR2 FQGNSA, per germline. CDR3 coding DNA: TGTGCCAGCAGCTTAACCCGGGGGAGCTCCTACAATGAGCAGTTCTTC. Amino acids: CASSLTRGSSYNEQFF.

The rearrangement joins TRBV5-1 to TRBJ2-7, with 8 bases that match TRBD1. Losses at the gene ends were 3 bases for V and 0 bases for J; bases not matched to a gene: 8. In germline, CDR1 is SGHRS, CDR2 YFSETQ. CDR3 size: 16 residues. The CDR3 nucleotides read TGCGCCAGCAGCTCTCTCGGACAGGGAAACTCCTACGAGCAGTACTTC. Translating it yields CASSSLGQGNSYEQYF.

The CDR3 reads CASSLEGRYEQYF. CDR3 DNA sequence: TGTGCCAGCAGTTTAGAGGGGCGCTACGAGCAGTACTTC. The V call is TRBV12-3 or TRBV12-4, the J call TRBJ2-7, with D perhaps matching TRBD1 (5 bases). V was trimmed by 1 base and J by 3 bases, leaving 7 bases between them. The CDR3 totals 13 residues.